This is a list of T cell receptor beta chains from one sample in a study of T-cell memory formation after mild COVID-19. MiXCR was run by TCRdb on the 5' RACE reads, yielding one entry per CDR3 protein. The sample yields around 530,000 distinct CDR3 sequences, 20% to 25% seen once. Sequenced: PBMCs or a T cell subset sorted from them (not recorded which). The receptors shown here come from an adult woman who had mild COVID-19 (a few samples of this study predate the infection). Cell type and time point are not known. CDR3s include the opening cysteine and the closing phenylalanine or tryptophan. D genes are given only for firm matches. Size is stated for part of the rows, as once, few or many counts, or as a class when the clone is expanded.

size	V	D	J	CDR3	DNA
few	TRBV10-3	.	TRBJ2-5	CAIRRGPQETQYF	TGTGCCATCAGGAGGGGACCCCAAGAGACCCAGTACTTC
.	TRBV7-9	.	TRBJ2-3	CASSLAPTTTDTQYF	TGTGCCAGCAGCTTAGCCCCTACAACCACAGATACGCAGTATTTT
.	TRBV10-3	TRBD2	TRBJ2-1	CAISEERGVEQFF	TGTGCCATCAGTGAAGAGCGGGGTGTGGAGCAGTTCTTC
.	TRBV11-2	.	TRBJ2-3	CASSSAPTDTQYF	TGTGCCAGCAGTTCAGCCCCCACAGATACGCAGTATTTT
few	TRBV7-3	.	TRBJ2-3	CASSFRTGTDTQYF	TGTGCCAGCAGCTTTCGGACGGGCACAGATACGCAGTATTTT
.	TRBV19	TRBD1	TRBJ2-7	CASIGTGSYEQYF	TGTGCCAGTATAGGGACAGGGTCCTACGAGCAGTACTTC
.	TRBV24-1	TRBD2	TRBJ2-3	CATSQTSGRRDTQYF	TGTGCCACCAGTCAGACTAGCGGGAGGAGAGATACGCAGTATTTT
few	TRBV7-9	.	TRBJ2-7	CASSGRGHEQYF	TGTGCCAGCAGCGGCCGGGGGCACGAGCAGTACTTC
.	TRBV4-1	TRBD1	TRBJ1-1	CASSQGGRGLSTEAFF	TGCGCCAGCAGCCAAGGAGGGAGGGGGCTGAGCACTGAAGCTTTCTTT
few	TRBV20-1	TRBD2	TRBJ2-7	CSARHSGKSSYKQYF	TGCAGTGCTAGACATAGCGGGAAGAGCTCCTACAAGCAGTACTTC
many	TRBV14	.	TRBJ2-2	CASSQESWTPGELFF	TGTGCCAGCAGCCAAGAAAGTTGGACCCCCGGGGAGCTGTTTTTT
few	TRBV29-1	.	TRBJ1-1	CSVGTNPVNTEAFF	TGCAGCGTTGGAACAAACCCGGTGAACACTGAAGCTTTCTTT
.	TRBV5-6	TRBD1	TRBJ1-2	CASSLKVRQGVDYGYTF	TGTGCCAGCAGCTTGAAAGTTAGACAGGGGGTCGACTATGGCTACACCTTC
few	TRBV5-1	.	TRBJ2-5	CASSPLVGQETQYF	TGCGCCAGCAGCCCACTAGTGGGGCAAGAGACCCAGTACTTC
few	TRBV12-3/TRBV12-4	TRBD2	TRBJ2-7	CASSLSSGSEQYF	TGTGCCAGCAGTCTGTCTAGCGGGAGCGAGCAGTACTTC
few	TRBV6-5	.	TRBJ2-2	CASSYSRKRAPTGELFF	TGTGCCAGCAGTTACTCGAGAAAAAGGGCGCCCACCGGGGAGCTGTTTTTT
few	TRBV6-6	TRBD2	TRBJ2-2	CATRDHSGPGTGELFF	TGTGCCACTAGGGATCATAGCGGGCCAGGGACCGGGGAGCTGTTTTTT
few	TRBV9	TRBD1	TRBJ1-4	CASSDRGTNEKLFF	TGTGCCAGCAGCGACAGGGGAACTAATGAAAAACTGTTTTTT
.	TRBV2	TRBD1	TRBJ1-3	CASGTGAFSGNTIYF	TGTGCCAGCGGGACAGGGGCCTTTTCTGGAAACACCATATATTTT
.	TRBV7-2	.	TRBJ2-1	CASNPYPTYNEQFF	TGTGCCAGCAACCCATATCCAACCTACAATGAGCAGTTCTTC
.	TRBV12-3/TRBV12-4	.	TRBJ1-1	CASSPDRYNTEAFF	TGTGCCAGCAGCCCAGACAGGTACAACACTGAAGCTTTCTTT
few	TRBV15	TRBD1	TRBJ2-5	CATSRAGTGGRETQYF	TGTGCCACCAGCAGGGCCGGGACAGGGGGCAGAGAGACCCAGTACTTC
many	TRBV7-2	.	TRBJ2-1	CASSFAVYNEQFF	TGTGCCAGCAGCTTTGCAGTCTACAATGAGCAGTTCTTC
.	TRBV5-1	.	TRBJ1-2	CASSLAGGPYGYTF	TGCGCCAGCAGCTTGGCAGGAGGGCCCTATGGCTACACCTTC
few	TRBV6-5	TRBD1	TRBJ1-2	CASTRQGLRYGYTF	TGTGCCAGCACCAGACAGGGACTCCGCTATGGCTACACCTTC
.	TRBV7-3	.	TRBJ2-3	CASSLQPGSSTDTQYF	TGTGCCAGCAGCCTACAGCCCGGATCTAGCACAGATACGCAGTATTTT
few	TRBV4-2	.	TRBJ1-1	CASSQKGKAEAFF	TGTGCCAGCAGCCAAAAGGGGAAGGCTGAAGCTTTCTTT
.	TRBV5-1	.	TRBJ1-2	CASSLVQPEGYTF	TGCGCCAGCAGCTTGGTACAGCCAGAGGGCTACACCTTC
.	TRBV4-3	.	TRBJ2-2	CASSQENTGTYNTGELFF	TGCGCCAGCAGCCAAGAAAATACCGGGACTTACAACACCGGGGAGCTGTTTTTT
many	TRBV5-4	.	TRBJ1-2	CASSLRYGSSRGYTF	TGTGCCAGCAGCTTGAGGTACGGCTCCTCCCGTGGCTACACCTTC
many	TRBV5-1	TRBD1	TRBJ1-2	CASSLAGDRVGYTF	TGCGCCAGCAGCTTGGCCGGGGACAGGGTCGGCTACACCTTC
many	TRBV28	TRBD1	TRBJ1-4	CASSSPGTGRAKLFF	TGTGCCAGCAGTTCTCCCGGGACAGGGAGGGCAAAACTGTTTTTT
.	TRBV12-5	TRBD2	TRBJ2-1	CASEITLAGAYNEQFF	TGTGCTAGTGAAATCACGCTAGCGGGGGCCTACAATGAGCAGTTCTTC